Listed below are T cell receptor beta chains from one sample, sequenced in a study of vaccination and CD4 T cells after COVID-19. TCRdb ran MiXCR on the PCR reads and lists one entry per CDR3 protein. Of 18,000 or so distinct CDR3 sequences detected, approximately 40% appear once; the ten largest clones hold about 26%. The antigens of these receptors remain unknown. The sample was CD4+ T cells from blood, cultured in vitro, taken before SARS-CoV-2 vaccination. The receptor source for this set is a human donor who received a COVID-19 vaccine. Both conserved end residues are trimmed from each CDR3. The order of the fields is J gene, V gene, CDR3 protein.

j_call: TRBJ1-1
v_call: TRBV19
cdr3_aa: ASSIRGNTEAF

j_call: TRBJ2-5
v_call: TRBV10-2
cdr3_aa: ASSGTTWGLQETQY

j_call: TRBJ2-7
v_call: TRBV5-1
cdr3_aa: ASSLLEGMYEQY

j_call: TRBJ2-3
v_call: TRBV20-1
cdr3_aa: SARPGRTQTDTQY

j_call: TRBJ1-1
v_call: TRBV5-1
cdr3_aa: ASSPSGPRNTEAF

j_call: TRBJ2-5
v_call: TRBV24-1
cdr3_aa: ATSVPGKETQY

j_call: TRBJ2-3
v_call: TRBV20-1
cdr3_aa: SARAGLAADTQY

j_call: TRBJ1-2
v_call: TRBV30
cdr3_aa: AWSVGPGDYGYT

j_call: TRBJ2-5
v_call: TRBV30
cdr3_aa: ARSVLGRETQY

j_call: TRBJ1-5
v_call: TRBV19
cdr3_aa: ASSMVTASNQPQH

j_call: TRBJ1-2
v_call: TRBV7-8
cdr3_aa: ASSLSGVQRRGYT

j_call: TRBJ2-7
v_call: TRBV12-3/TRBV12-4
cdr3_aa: ASTKGQGGYEQY

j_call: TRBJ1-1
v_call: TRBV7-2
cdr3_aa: ASSLSIRNTEAF

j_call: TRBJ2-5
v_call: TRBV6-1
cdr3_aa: ASRKGASGYQETQY